This T cell receptor (beta chain) was sequenced during a study of neoadjuvant nivolumab and ipilimumab in lung cancer. Study findings and constraints: TCR clonality did not significantly correlate with pathologic tumor regression. Compared with tumor-adjacent uninvolved lung, resected tumors showed greater richness and clonality. Pretherapy blood TCR richness correlated positively with resected tumor richness.

Profiling relied on immunoSEQ multiplex PCR, and the TCRdb table lists in-frame clones only, not all of them. The data hold 24,000 or so clones, with around 80% observed a single time. Concerning this clone: The antigen remains unidentified.

Trimming stripped 2 bases from V and 4 bases from J, with 15 bases between. The CDR3 contains 16 residues. CDR1 SGHRS and CDR2 YFSETQ come from the germline V gene. The chain joins TRBV5-1 to TRBJ2-2; D is possibly TRBD2 (5 bases). This sample comprised peripheral blood, obtained before neoadjuvant nivolumab, alone or with ipilimumab. This sequence was found in an adult with non-small cell lung cancer. CDR3 coding DNA: TGCGCCAGCAGCTTTAATTGGGAGCGAGGCACCGGGGAGCTGTTTTTT. It yields the protein CASSFNWERGTGELFF.